Shown below are 5 T cell receptor beta chains from a single sample sequenced in a study of control samples from healthy donors and cancer patients. Here immunoSEQ multiplex PCR was the method, and the copy in TCRdb shows in-frame clones only, minus some. The repertoire holds 140,000 or so clones, with approximately 92% as singletons. Sequencing was performed on blood. The origin of the receptors is a man aged 25-40 years in good health.

The chain is built from TRBV28 and TRBJ2-1; possibly TRBD1 for D (5 bases). This CDR3 region has 15 residues. The germline V gene has CDR1 MDHEN and CDR2 SYDVKM. The V gene lost 7 bases and the J gene lost 4 bases, with 17 bases spanning the gap. DNA of the CDR3: TGTGCCAGCACGAACAGGCCAAAGGGGTACAATGAGCAGTTCTTC. This translates into CASTNRPKGYNEQFF.

The chain links TRBV5-6 to TRBJ2-2, with 10 bases that match TRBD2. Looked up from germline, CDR1 is SGHDT and CDR2 is YYEEEE. The CDR3 runs 16 residues. V lost 0 bases, J lost 2 bases, and 1 base stayed unmatched. In DNA form, the CDR3 reads TGTGCCAGCAGCTTGGTAGCGGGGGGAAACACCGGGGAGCTGTTTTTT. This gives the protein CASSLVAGGNTGELFF.

The chain carries TRBV28 and TRBJ2-1; no definite D call. Germline CDR1 MDHEN, CDR2 SYDVKM. V lost 6 bases to trimming and J lost 5 bases, with 5 bases between them. This CDR3 region has 11 residues. The CDR3 loop is CASRSDNEQFF. Written as DNA, the CDR3 is TGTGCCAGCAGATCAGACAATGAGCAGTTCTTC.

This chain uses TRBV3-1 (or the pseudogene TRBV3-2) with TRBJ2-7; perhaps D is TRBD1 or TRBD2 (5 bases each). Trimming removed 4 bases at V and 0 bases at J, with 13 bases between. The CDR3 is made up of 15 amino acids. Germline CDR1 and CDR2: LGHDT and YNNKEL (reference sequence). CDR3 in amino acids: CASSPWDVSSYEQYF. CDR3 nucleotides: TGTGCCAGCAGCCCATGGGACGTTAGCTCCTACGAGCAGTACTTC.

The chain employs TRBV7-9 and TRBJ2-3, with 8 positions matching TRBD1. CDR3 length equals 16 residues. V dropped 0 bases and J dropped 0; count of bases not matched to a gene: 2. In germline, CDR1 is SEHNR, CDR2 FQNEAQ (reference sequence). The CDR3 region has the DNA TGTGCCAGCAGCTTAGCGGGGACAGGTAGCACAGATACGCAGTATTTT. Amino acid sequence: CASSLAGTGSTDTQYF.